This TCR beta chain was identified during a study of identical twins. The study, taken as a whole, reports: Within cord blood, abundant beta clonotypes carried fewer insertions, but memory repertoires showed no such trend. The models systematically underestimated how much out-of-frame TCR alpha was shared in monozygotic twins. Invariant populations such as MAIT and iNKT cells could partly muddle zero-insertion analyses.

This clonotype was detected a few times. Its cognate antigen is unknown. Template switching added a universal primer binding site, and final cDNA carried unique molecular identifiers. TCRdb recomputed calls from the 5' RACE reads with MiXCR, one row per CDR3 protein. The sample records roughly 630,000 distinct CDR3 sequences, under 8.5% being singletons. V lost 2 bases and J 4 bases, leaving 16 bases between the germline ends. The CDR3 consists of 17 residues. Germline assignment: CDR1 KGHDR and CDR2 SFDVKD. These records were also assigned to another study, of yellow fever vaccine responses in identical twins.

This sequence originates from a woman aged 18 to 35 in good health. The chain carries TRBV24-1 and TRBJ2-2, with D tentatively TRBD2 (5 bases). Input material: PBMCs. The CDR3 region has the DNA TGTGCCACCAGTGATTCACGCCGGGGTCTTCTCACCGGGGAGCTGTTTTTT. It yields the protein CATSDSRRGLLTGELFF.